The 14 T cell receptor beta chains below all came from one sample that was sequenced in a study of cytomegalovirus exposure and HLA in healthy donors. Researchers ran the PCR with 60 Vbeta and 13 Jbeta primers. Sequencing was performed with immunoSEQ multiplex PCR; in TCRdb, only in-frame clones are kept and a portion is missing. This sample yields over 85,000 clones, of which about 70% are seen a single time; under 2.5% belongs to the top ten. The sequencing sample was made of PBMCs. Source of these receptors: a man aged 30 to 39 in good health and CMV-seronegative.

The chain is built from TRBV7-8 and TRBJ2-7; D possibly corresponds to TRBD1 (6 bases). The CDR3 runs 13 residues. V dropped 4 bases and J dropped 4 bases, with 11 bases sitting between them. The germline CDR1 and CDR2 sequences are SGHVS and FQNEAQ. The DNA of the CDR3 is TGTGCCAGCAGCTCGAATCAGGGGTACGAGCAGTACTTC. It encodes CASSSNQGYEQYF. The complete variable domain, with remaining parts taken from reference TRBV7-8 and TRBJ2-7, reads GAGVSQSPRYKVAKRGQDVALRCDPISGHVSLFWYQQALGQGPEFLTYFQNEAQLDKSGLPSDRFFAERPEGSVSTLKIQRTQQEDSAVYLCASSSNQGYEQYFGPGTRLTVT.

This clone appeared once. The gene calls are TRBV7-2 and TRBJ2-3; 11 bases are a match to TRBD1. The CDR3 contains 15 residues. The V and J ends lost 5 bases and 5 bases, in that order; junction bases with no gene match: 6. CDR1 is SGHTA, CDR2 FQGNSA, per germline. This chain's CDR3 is CASSLGQGAIDTQYF. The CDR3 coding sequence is TGTGCCAGCAGCCTAGGACAGGGGGCTATAGATACGCAGTATTTT.

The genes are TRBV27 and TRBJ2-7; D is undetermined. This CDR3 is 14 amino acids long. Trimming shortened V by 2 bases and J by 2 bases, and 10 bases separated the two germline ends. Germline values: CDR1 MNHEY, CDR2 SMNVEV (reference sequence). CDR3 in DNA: TGTGCCAGCAGTTTAATCTCGGGTCCCTACGAGCAGTACTTC. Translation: CASSLISGPYEQYF.

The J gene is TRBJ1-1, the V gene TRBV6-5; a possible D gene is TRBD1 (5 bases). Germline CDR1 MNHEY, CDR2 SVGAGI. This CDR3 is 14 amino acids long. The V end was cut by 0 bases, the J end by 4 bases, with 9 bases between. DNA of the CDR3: TGTGCCAGCAGTTACTCGCAGGGCGGCACTGAAGCTTTCTTT. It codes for CASSYSQGGTEAFF.

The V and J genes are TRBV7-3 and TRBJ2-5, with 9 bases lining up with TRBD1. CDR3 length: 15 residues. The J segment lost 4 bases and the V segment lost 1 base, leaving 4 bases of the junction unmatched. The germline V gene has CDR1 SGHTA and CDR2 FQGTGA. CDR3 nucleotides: TGTGCCAGCAGCTTAATGGGACAGGGAGTAGAGACCCAGTACTTC. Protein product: CASSLMGQGVETQYF.

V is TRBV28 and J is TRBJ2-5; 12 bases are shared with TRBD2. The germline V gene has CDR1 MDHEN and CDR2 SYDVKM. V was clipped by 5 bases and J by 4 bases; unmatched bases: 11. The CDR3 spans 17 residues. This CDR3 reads CASSIRTSGNRRETQYF. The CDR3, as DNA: TGTGCCAGCAGTATCCGGACTAGCGGGAACAGGAGAGAGACCCAGTACTTC.

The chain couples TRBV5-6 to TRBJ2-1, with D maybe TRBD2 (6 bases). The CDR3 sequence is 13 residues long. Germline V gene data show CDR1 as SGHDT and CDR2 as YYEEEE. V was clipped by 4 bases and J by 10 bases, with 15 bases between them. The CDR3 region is CASSRDSSREQFF. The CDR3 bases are TGTGCCAGCAGCCGGGACTCCTCTAGGGAGCAGTTCTTC.

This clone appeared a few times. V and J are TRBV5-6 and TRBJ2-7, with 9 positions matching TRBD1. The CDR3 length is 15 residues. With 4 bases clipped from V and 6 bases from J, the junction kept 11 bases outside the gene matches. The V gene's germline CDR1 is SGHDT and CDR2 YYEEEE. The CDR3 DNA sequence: TGTGCCAGCAGCCCTTACGTAACAGGGGGCCTCGAGCAGTACTTC. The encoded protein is CASSPYVTGGLEQYF.

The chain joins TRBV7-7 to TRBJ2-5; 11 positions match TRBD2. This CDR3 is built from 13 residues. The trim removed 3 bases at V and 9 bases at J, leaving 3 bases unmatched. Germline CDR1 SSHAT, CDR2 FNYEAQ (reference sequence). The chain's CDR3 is CASSFGSGRAQYF. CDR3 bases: TGTGCCAGCAGCTTCGGTAGCGGGAGGGCCCAGTACTTC.

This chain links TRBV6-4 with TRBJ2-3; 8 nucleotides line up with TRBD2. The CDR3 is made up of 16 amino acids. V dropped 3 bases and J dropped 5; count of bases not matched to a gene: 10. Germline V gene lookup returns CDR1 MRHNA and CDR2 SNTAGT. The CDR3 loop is CASSEAGGAVGDTQYF. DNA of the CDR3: TGTGCCAGCAGTGAGGCCGGGGGGGCCGTGGGAGATACGCAGTATTTT.

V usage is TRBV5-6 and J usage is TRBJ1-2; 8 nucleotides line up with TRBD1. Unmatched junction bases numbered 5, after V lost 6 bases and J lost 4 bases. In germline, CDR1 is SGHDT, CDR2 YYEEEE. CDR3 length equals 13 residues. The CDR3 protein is CASTRDRGYGYTF. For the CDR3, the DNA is TGTGCCAGCACGCGAGACAGGGGCTATGGCTACACCTTC.

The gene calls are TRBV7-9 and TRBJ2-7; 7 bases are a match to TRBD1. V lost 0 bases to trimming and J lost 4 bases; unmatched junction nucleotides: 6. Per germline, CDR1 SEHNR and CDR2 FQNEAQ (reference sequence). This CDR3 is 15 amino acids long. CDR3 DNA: TGTGCCAGCAGCTTAGCTACAGGGGTAGTATACGAGCAGTACTTC. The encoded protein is CASSLATGVVYEQYF.

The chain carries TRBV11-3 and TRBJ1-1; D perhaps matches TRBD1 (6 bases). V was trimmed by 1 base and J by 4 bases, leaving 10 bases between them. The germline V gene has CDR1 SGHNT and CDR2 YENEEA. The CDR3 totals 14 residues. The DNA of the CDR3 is TGTGCCAGCAGCTTAGGGGGGCGCGGCACTGAAGCTTTCTTT. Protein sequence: CASSLGGRGTEAFF.

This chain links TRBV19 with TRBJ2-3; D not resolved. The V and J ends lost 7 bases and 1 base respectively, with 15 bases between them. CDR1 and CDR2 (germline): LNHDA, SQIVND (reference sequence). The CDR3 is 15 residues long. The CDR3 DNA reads TGTGCCAGTAAATCGCGCGCGGTCGGCACAGATACGCAGTATTTT. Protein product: CASKSRAVGTDTQYF.